These 17 T cell receptor beta chains were all obtained from the same sample, sequenced in a study of cytomegalovirus exposure and HLA in healthy donors. The PCR used 60 Vbeta and 13 Jbeta primers. Sequencing was performed with immunoSEQ multiplex PCR; in TCRdb, only in-frame clones are kept and a portion is missing. The table lists approximately 180,000 clones, about 13% of them singletons. Sequenced sample: PBMCs. These receptors were obtained from a man aged 45-65 years in good health and CMV-seropositive.

The CDR3 loop reads CATTSAARGTQYF. CDR3 bases: TGTGCCACCACTAGTGCGGCCAGGGGGACCCAGTACTTC. The chain has TRBV6-1 and TRBJ2-5, with D possibly TRBD1 on 6 matching bases. Per the germline V gene, CDR1 is MNHNS and CDR2 is SASEGT. V was pared by 10 bases and J by 7 bases, with 19 bases between. The length of the CDR3 is 13 residues.

V usage is TRBV30 and J usage is TRBJ2-5; D gene uncertain. This CDR3 comprises 13 residues. Trimming took 1 base from V and 2 from J, leaving 8 bases between them. Germline-derived CDR1 and CDR2 are GTSNPN and SVGIG (reference sequence). CDR3 region: CAWSEELQETQYF. CDR3 nucleotides: TGTGCCTGGAGTGAGGAACTACAAGAGACCCAGTACTTC.

V and J are TRBV19 and TRBJ1-1; 12 bases line up with TRBD1. In germline, CDR1 is LNHDA, CDR2 SQIVND (reference sequence). After removal of 6 bases from V and 4 bases from J, the junction contained 12 bases not matched to a gene. The CDR3 extends over 17 amino acids. CDR3 sequence reads: CASRTLGTGGRTTEAFF. The CDR3, as DNA: TGTGCCAGTAGAACTTTAGGGACAGGGGGCAGGACCACTGAAGCTTTCTTT.

This clone has only a few counts. This chain uses TRBV4-3 with TRBJ1-4, with 8 bases fitting TRBD1. This CDR3 region has 15 residues. Germline CDR1 LGHNA, CDR2 YSLEER. Trimming took 1 base from V and 4 from J; bases not matched to a gene: 2. The CDR3 reads CASSQGTGSNEKLFF. DNA of the CDR3: TGCGCCAGCAGCCAAGGGACAGGGAGTAATGAAAAACTGTTTTTT.

This clone was seen more than once but under ten times. The V and J genes are TRBV7-6 and TRBJ2-2, with D possibly TRBD1 on 6 matching bases. CDR3 length equals 13 residues. Trimming shortened V by 4 bases and J by 6 bases, and 9 bases separated the two germline ends. Germline V gene sequence: CDR1 SGHVS, CDR2 FNYEAQ. The CDR3 region has the DNA TGTGCCAGCAGCTCCAGGGGACCCGGGGAGCTGTTTTTT. It translates to CASSSRGPGELFF.

The V and J genes are TRBV6-5 and TRBJ1-2; D call uncertain. V dropped 0 bases and J dropped 1 base, with 12 bases sitting between them. The CDR3 has 16 amino acids. The V gene's germline CDR1 is MNHEY and CDR2 SVGAGI. In DNA, the CDR3 is TGTGCCAGCAGTTACTCGAGTGGAGGGATTAACTATGGCTACACCTTC. Its translation is CASSYSSGGINYGYTF.

This clone showed up just a few times. The genes are TRBV28 and TRBJ1-6; TRBD1 aligns across 7 bases. CDR1 and CDR2 (germline): MDHEN, SYDVKM. Trimming removed 6 bases from V and 10 bases from J; junction bases left unmatched: 6. The CDR3 sequence is 13 residues long. In nucleotides, the CDR3 is TGTGCCAGCAGGACAGGGATAGGGTCACCCCTCCACTTT. It translates to CASRTGIGSPLHF.

A few counts support this clone. The rearrangement uses TRBV14 and TRBJ1-2, with TRBD1 matching 7 bases. Germline trimming cut 4 bases from V and 0 bases from J; bases unmatched to any gene: 2. From germline, CDR1 is SGHDN and CDR2 FVKESK. The CDR3 length is 14 residues. The CDR3 nucleotides are TGTGCCAGCAGCCCGACAGGGCCTAACTATGGCTACACCTTC. This translates into CASSPTGPNYGYTF.

There are a few counts of this clone. V and J are TRBV7-2 and TRBJ1-6; 7 bases line up with TRBD1. The CDR3 contains 14 residues. With 4 bases clipped from V and 7 bases from J, the junction kept 4 bases outside the gene matches. Germline lookup yields CDR1 SGHTA and CDR2 FQGNSA. The CDR3 spells CASSWETGNSPLHF. CDR3 in DNA: TGTGCCAGCAGCTGGGAGACAGGGAATTCACCCCTCCACTTT.

The chain combines TRBV30 with TRBJ2-6; 7 positions match TRBD2. The germline V gene has CDR1 GTSNPN and CDR2 SVGIG (reference sequence). Trimming at V came to 1 base and at J to 5 bases, leaving 2 bases not matched to a gene. The CDR3 extends over 14 amino acids. This CDR3 reads CAWSGEGRANVLTF. The DNA for the CDR3 is TGTGCCTGGAGTGGGGAGGGAAGGGCCAACGTCCTGACTTTC.

The chain couples TRBV12-5 to TRBJ1-5; D is uncertain. CDR3 length: 12 amino acids. Germline V CDR1 and CDR2: LGHNT, FRNRAP. V was cut by 5 bases and J by 7 bases, with 9 bases left in between. DNA of the CDR3: TGTGCTAGTGGTACTAGGGTCCAGCCCCAGCATTTT. Translated, it gives CASGTRVQPQHF.

The chain has TRBV6-5 and TRBJ1-5; D possibly corresponds to TRBD1 (5 bases). Trimming pared 3 bases from V and 3 bases from J, leaving 12 bases between. The CDR3 is 15 amino acids. CDR1 is MNHEY and CDR2 is SVGAGI in the germline V gene. The CDR3 bases are TGTGCCAGCAGTTATACAAGGGGATCCAATCAGCCCCAGCATTTT. The encoded protein is CASSYTRGSNQPQHF.

The chain recombines TRBV7-2 with TRBJ1-5, with D possibly being TRBD1 (6 bases). The CDR3 is 18 amino acids. Trimming stripped 2 bases from V and 0 bases from J, with 17 bases between. Germline lookup yields CDR1 SGHTA and CDR2 FQGNSA. This CDR3 is CASSLSPFRGYSNQPQHF. CDR3 DNA sequence: TGTGCCAGCAGCTTAAGTCCGTTCAGGGGATATAGCAATCAGCCCCAGCATTTT.

The chain employs TRBV10-3 and TRBJ1-5; the D is unclear. Germline CDR1 and CDR2: ENHRY and SYGVKD. V lost 6 bases and J 3 bases, leaving 9 bases between the germline ends. The CDR3 runs 13 residues. The CDR3 region has the DNA TGTGCCATCAGGGGCCCGAACAATCAGCCCCAGCATTTT. Translated, it gives CAIRGPNNQPQHF.

J is TRBJ2-5 and V is TRBV10-3, with 9 bases fitting TRBD1. The DNA end is a closer match to TRBJ2-7, so the J assignment may be wrong. The V gene's germline CDR1 is ENHRY and CDR2 SYGVKD. The CDR3 contains 14 residues. The CDR3 sequence is CAISERQGVHEQYF. In DNA, the CDR3 is TGTGCCATCAGTGAGCGACAGGGGGTCCACGAGCAGTACTTC.

The chain joins TRBV5-1 to TRBJ1-1; 7 bases map to TRBD1. Germline V gene data show CDR1 as SGHRS and CDR2 as YFSETQ. Unmatched junction bases numbered 10, after V lost 8 bases and J lost 3 bases. The CDR3 is 14 amino acids. The DNA for the CDR3 is TGCGCCAGTGCCAGGGAGCAGGGGGACACTGAAGCTTTCTTT. Amino acid sequence: CASAREQGDTEAFF.

This clone was counted only a few times. The chain carries TRBV5-1 and TRBJ2-3, with D possibly matching TRBD2 (6 bases). The CDR3 consists of 14 residues. Trimming shortened V by 0 bases and J by 6 bases, and 11 bases separated the two germline ends. Germline-derived CDR1 and CDR2 are SGHRS and YFSETQ. The CDR3 region is CASSLGLVEDTQYF. The CDR3 bases are TGCGCCAGCAGCTTGGGACTAGTTGAGGATACGCAGTATTTT.